One T cell receptor (beta chain) is described in this entry. The clone's antigen remains unknown. Per-nucleotide qualities are absent, and no much larger clonotype sits a single base away. The data stem from a study of blood T cell repertoires in COVID-19 (dated by TCRdb to the early 2020s). A note on the overall study: Samples covering the acute and convalescent phases of COVID-19 were provided by collaborators in the United States, Italy and Spain. Where available, HLA class I and class II types were obtained from metadata supplied by the sample provider rather than from assay-based typing. The samples were drawn from the first 160 participants of the ongoing ImmuneRACE study and from over a thousand subjects provided by 6 global collaborators. The repertoires were released in a freely available public database intended as a resource for research on the immune response to SARS-CoV-2. Nearly every sample came with metadata listing a de-identified subject ID, COVID-19 status, age in years and sex. The dataset comprised deeply sampled blood TCRbeta repertoires from subjects exposed to, actively infected with, or recovered from COVID-19. The material from the prospective study consisted of cDNA or gDNA derived from T cells, B-cell-depleted T cells, or PBMCs.

General conclusions and limits of the study: Clinical and demographic metadata were provided uncurated, with the amount varying by source and participant.

The germline V gene (reference sequence) sets CDR1 to SGHNT and CDR2 to YYREEE. Spanning cysteine to phenylalanine, the CDR3 consists of 16 amino acids. The retained sequence is limited to the CDR3, 48 bases, with the frame set at the first base. Ends trimmed: V by 4 bases, J by 4 bases; bases unmatched to a gene: 11. The collaborating institutions used their own protocols to collect whole blood in K2EDTA tubes. For TCRbeta analysis, collaborators shipped samples in one of three forms: frozen whole blood, isolated PBMCs, or DNA extracted from either of those sample types. TCRbeta CDR3 regions were amplified from genomic DNA by means of the immunoSEQ Assay, a bias-controlled multiplex PCR. Turning to the authors' computational methods: The number of nucleated cells in each sample was estimated from the amplification of reference gene primers within the assay. To quantify the absolute abundance of each unique TCRbeta CDR3 rearrangement, sequence reads were collapsed and filtered. For each sample, productive Simpson clonality was calculated by taking the square root of Simpson's diversity index across productive rearrangements. TCRdb took over this immuneACCESS table, retaining in-frame rearrangements with V and J assigned. Such tables are incomplete; in checked studies, under half of the missing clones stem from an unresolved V gene, and the remainder is unexplained. The V and J calls and the clone size are those of that table, but D and trimming were determined from the DNA. In all, the sample holds over 200,000 clones, and about nine tenths of those were seen once. The ten largest make up 0.72% of the sample.

Sequences were obtained from peripheral blood. The clonotype comes from a man aged 35 to 55 with acute or convalescent COVID-19. The V and J segments used are TRBV5-4 and TRBJ1-2; TRBD1 fits 9 bases in the junction. The nucleotides are TGTGCCAGCAGCCCTGGCCGGACAGGGGACTTCTATGGCTACACCTTC. Translated, this is CASSPGRTGDFYGYTF.